Listed below are T cell receptor beta chains from one sample, sequenced in a study of identical twins. MiXCR, applied by TCRdb to the 5' RACE reads, yields one record per CDR3 protein. The sample carries roughly 250,000 distinct CDR3 sequences, 11% to 15% recorded once. What was sequenced was memory (CD45RO+) T cells sorted from blood. The source of these receptors is a woman under 30 in good health. Both conserved end residues are trimmed from each CDR3. A clone size is listed for some rows: how often the clone was seen (once, few, many), or a class if it is expanded.

J: TRBJ2-7; V: TRBV7-9; size: NA; CDR3: ASSTSGGGFVEQY
J: TRBJ2-2; V: TRBV5-1; size: few; CDR3: ASSLARFAGELF
J: TRBJ1-6; V: TRBV12-3/TRBV12-4; size: NA; CDR3: ASKQQGAGSPLH
J: TRBJ2-1; V: TRBV20-1; size: NA; CDR3: SARTALAGVNEQF
J: TRBJ2-7; V: TRBV2; size: few; CDR3: ASSEYEQY
J: TRBJ1-1; V: TRBV20-1; size: few; CDR3: SASAGQLEAF
J: TRBJ2-5; V: TRBV21-1; size: NA; CDR3: ASSKDAVPPETQY
J: TRBJ2-7; V: TRBV13; size: few; CDR3: ASSLGPGTSGGPD
J: TRBJ2-1; V: TRBV12-3/TRBV12-4; size: few; CDR3: ASRPGGSYNEQF
J: TRBJ1-1; V: TRBV5-1; size: many; CDR3: ASSPRFGSGNTEAF
J: TRBJ2-5; V: TRBV5-6; size: few; CDR3: ASSRDRRGETQY
J: TRBJ1-5; V: TRBV7-9; size: few; CDR3: ASSLSTGRQPQH
J: TRBJ2-7; V: TRBV2; size: many; CDR3: ASSEIGTFEQY
J: TRBJ2-7; V: TRBV20-1; size: many; CDR3: SAKGREVFSYEQY
J: TRBJ2-1; V: TRBV12-3/TRBV12-4; size: NA; CDR3: ASSSSRLGGRKYNEQF
J: TRBJ2-3; V: TRBV5-1; size: NA; CDR3: ASSSATTSTDTQY
J: TRBJ1-3; V: TRBV20-1; size: many; CDR3: SASSGGYSGNTIY
J: TRBJ2-6; V: TRBV6-2/TRBV6-3; size: NA; CDR3: ASNTTPGSGANVLT
J: TRBJ2-3; V: TRBV9; size: NA; CDR3: ASSVGTSADTQY
J: TRBJ2-7; V: TRBV27; size: few; CDR3: ASSIHSTGTVEQY
J: TRBJ1-6; V: TRBV20-1; size: NA; CDR3: SASNYNSPLH
J: TRBJ2-7; V: TRBV15; size: few; CDR3: ATSRDRSYEQY
J: TRBJ2-7; V: TRBV5-1; size: few; CDR3: ASSKDSYEQY
J: TRBJ2-3; V: TRBV18; size: NA; CDR3: ASSPRQTTSTDTQY
J: TRBJ2-1; V: TRBV5-1; size: NA; CDR3: ASSLLVTGNNEQF
J: TRBJ2-5; V: TRBV5-1; size: NA; CDR3: ASSPDIPQETQY
J: TRBJ1-1; V: TRBV7-3; size: few; CDR3: ASSSRYGNTEAF
J: TRBJ1-2; V: TRBV12-3/TRBV12-4; size: NA; CDR3: ASSLTTDYGYT
J: TRBJ1-1; V: TRBV5-1; size: few; CDR3: ASRLETNTEAF
J: TRBJ1-2; V: TRBV19; size: NA; CDR3: ASSTQGTGYT
J: TRBJ2-5; V: TRBV20-1; size: few; CDR3: SVPSTGGKTQY
J: TRBJ1-5; V: TRBV7-8; size: NA; CDR3: ASRGEGRNQPQH
J: TRBJ2-1; V: TRBV19; size: NA; CDR3: ASYSGRTYNEQF
J: TRBJ1-4; V: TRBV3-1; size: NA; CDR3: ASSLGTAINEKLF
J: TRBJ2-1; V: TRBV5-1; size: NA; CDR3: ASSLALAGLNEQF
J: TRBJ2-5; V: TRBV20-1; size: few; CDR3: SASFIQGKETQY
J: TRBJ2-1; V: TRBV29-1; size: many; CDR3: SVSGTSSSYNEQF
J: TRBJ2-3; V: TRBV29-1; size: NA; CDR3: SERDGYTDTQY
J: TRBJ1-4; V: TRBV5-5; size: NA; CDR3: ASSLVPRTTNEKLF
J: TRBJ2-7; V: TRBV7-2; size: NA; CDR3: ASSLVTGAYEQY
J: TRBJ2-3; V: TRBV7-2; size: few; CDR3: ASSQYSSTDTQY
J: TRBJ2-6; V: TRBV20-1; size: NA; CDR3: SAFPDRGRANVLT
J: TRBJ1-6; V: TRBV21-1; size: few; CDR3: ASSLKWGKGGSPLH
J: TRBJ1-2; V: TRBV9; size: NA; CDR3: ASSARPGQGVYGYT
J: TRBJ1-5; V: TRBV7-9; size: NA; CDR3: ASSLGEDQH
J: TRBJ2-1; V: TRBV20-1; size: NA; CDR3: SAPGTSGKYNEQF
J: TRBJ2-7; V: TRBV11-2; size: few; CDR3: ASSSRDRGPEQY
J: TRBJ1-1; V: TRBV12-3/TRBV12-4; size: many; CDR3: ASSKTGLRNTEAF
J: TRBJ1-1; V: TRBV6-2/TRBV6-3; size: few; CDR3: ASSYSAGEAF
J: TRBJ1-2; V: TRBV7-9; size: NA; CDR3: ASSLALTGGYT
J: TRBJ1-2; V: TRBV30; size: many; CDR3: AWSVGFNGYT
J: TRBJ1-1; V: TRBV12-3/TRBV12-4; size: few; CDR3: ASSLRGSAF
J: TRBJ2-7; V: TRBV7-8; size: many; CDR3: ASSLTGGSSYEQY
J: TRBJ2-1; V: TRBV5-1; size: few; CDR3: ASSIDSGSSYNEQF